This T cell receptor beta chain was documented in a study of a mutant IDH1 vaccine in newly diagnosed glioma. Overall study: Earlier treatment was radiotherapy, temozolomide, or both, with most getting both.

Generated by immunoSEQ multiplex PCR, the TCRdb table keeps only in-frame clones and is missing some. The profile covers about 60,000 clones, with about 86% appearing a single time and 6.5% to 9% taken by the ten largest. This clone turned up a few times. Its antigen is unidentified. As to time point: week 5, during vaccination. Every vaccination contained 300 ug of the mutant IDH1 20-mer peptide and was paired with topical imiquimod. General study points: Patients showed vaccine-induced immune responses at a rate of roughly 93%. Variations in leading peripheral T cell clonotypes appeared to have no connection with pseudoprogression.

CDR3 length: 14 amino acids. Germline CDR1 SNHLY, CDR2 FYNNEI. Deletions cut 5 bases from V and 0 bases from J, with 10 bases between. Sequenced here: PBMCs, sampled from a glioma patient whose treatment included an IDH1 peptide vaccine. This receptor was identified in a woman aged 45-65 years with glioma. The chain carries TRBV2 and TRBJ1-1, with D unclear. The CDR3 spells CASSPYAMNTEAFF. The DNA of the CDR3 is TGTGCCAGCAGTCCGTACGCCATGAACACTGAAGCTTTCTTT.